This T cell receptor (beta chain) was recorded in a study of blood T cell repertoires in COVID-19. Data came from immunoSEQ multiplex PCR; TCRdb stores just in-frame clones and leaves some out. The sample carries about 180,000 clones, 70% to 80% recorded once. The sample consisted of PBMCs or T cells enriched from blood (not recorded which). The receptor's source is a man between 60 and 75 years old who had been exposed to COVID-19.

The CDR3 nucleotides are TGTGCCAGCAGCTTAGGCCGGGGCACCGGGGAGCTGTTTTTT. It is translated as CASSLGRGTGELFF. The chain links TRBV11-3 to TRBJ2-2, with D perhaps matching TRBD2 (5 bases). Trimming shortened V by 1 base and J by 4 bases, and 7 bases separated the two germline ends. There are 14 residues in the CDR3. CDR1 is SGHNT, CDR2 YENEEA, per germline.